This is a list of T cell receptor beta chains from one sample in a study of multiple sclerosis patients with progressive multifocal leukoencephalopathy. Produced via immunoSEQ multiplex PCR; TCRdb's table is partial and in-frame only. The data show around 30,000 clones, with 90% seen just once and approximately 1.2% held by the top ten. Sequenced here: PBMCs, sampled from a patient treated with natalizumab. The receptors stem from a human donor with multiple sclerosis. CDR3s include the opening cysteine and the closing phenylalanine or tryptophan. The order of the fields is J gene, V gene, D gene, clone size, CDR3 DNA, CDR3 protein. D genes are given only for firm matches. Only part of the rows carry a size: once, few, many, or a class if the clone is expanded.

j_gene: TRBJ1-4
v_gene: TRBV4-3
d_gene: .
abundance: .
CDR3nt: TGCGCCAGCAGCCAAGATCCCGAATTACAGGCCTCTAATGAAAAACTGTTTTTT
CDR3aa: CASSQDPELQASNEKLFF

j_gene: TRBJ2-2
v_gene: TRBV5-1
d_gene: TRBD2
abundance: .
CDR3nt: TGCGCCAGCAGCACGCTTACTAGCGGGGGGGCCACCGGGGAGCTGTTTTTT
CDR3aa: CASSTLTSGGATGELFF

j_gene: TRBJ1-5
v_gene: TRBV27
d_gene: TRBD1
abundance: .
CDR3nt: TGTGCCAGCAGCTCGTACCTGACAGGGTTAAGCAATCAGCCCCAGCATTTT
CDR3aa: CASSSYLTGLSNQPQHF

j_gene: TRBJ2-1
v_gene: TRBV6-1
d_gene: .
abundance: .
CDR3nt: TGTGCCACCCGCCCCCGGGGCAATGAGCAGTTCTTC
CDR3aa: CATRPRGNEQFF

j_gene: TRBJ2-1
v_gene: TRBV18
d_gene: .
abundance: .
CDR3nt: TGTGCCAGCTCACCACCGGCCGGTGAGCAGTTCTTC
CDR3aa: CASSPPAGEQFF

j_gene: TRBJ2-2
v_gene: TRBV7-3
d_gene: .
abundance: .
CDR3nt: TGTGCCAGCAGCTCGGGAGTCGGGGAGCTGTTTTTT
CDR3aa: CASSSGVGELFF

j_gene: TRBJ2-7
v_gene: TRBV7-2
d_gene: .
abundance: .
CDR3nt: TGTGCCAGCAGCTTAGGGGGGGACTCCTACGAGCAGTACTTC
CDR3aa: CASSLGGDSYEQYF

j_gene: TRBJ1-2
v_gene: TRBV28
d_gene: TRBD1
abundance: .
CDR3nt: TGTGCCAGCAGGGGTTTCGGACAGGGGGGATATGGCTACACCTTC
CDR3aa: CASRGFGQGGYGYTF

j_gene: TRBJ2-1
v_gene: TRBV7-3
d_gene: TRBD2
abundance: .
CDR3nt: TGTGCCAGCAGCCGAGGACTAGCGGGGGGTCGTGAGCAGTTCTTC
CDR3aa: CASSRGLAGGREQFF

j_gene: TRBJ1-1
v_gene: TRBV2
d_gene: TRBD1
abundance: .
CDR3nt: TGTGCCAGCACCTCGGACAGGGGGGCGAACACTGAAGCTTTCTTT
CDR3aa: CASTSDRGANTEAFF

j_gene: TRBJ1-1
v_gene: TRBV19
d_gene: TRBD1
abundance: .
CDR3nt: TGTGCCAGTAGTATAGTATCAGGGGGGAGGATGAACACTGAAGCTTTCTTT
CDR3aa: CASSIVSGGRMNTEAFF

j_gene: TRBJ1-2
v_gene: TRBV5-5
d_gene: .
abundance: .
CDR3nt: TGTGCCAGCAGCTGGACGGACTACTATGGCTACACCTTC
CDR3aa: CASSWTDYYGYTF

j_gene: TRBJ1-6
v_gene: TRBV7-2
d_gene: .
abundance: .
CDR3nt: TGTGCCAGCAGCTCCCGGATCCCCTATAATTCACCCCTCCACTTT
CDR3aa: CASSSRIPYNSPLHF

j_gene: TRBJ2-7
v_gene: TRBV5-5
d_gene: TRBD1
abundance: .
CDR3nt: TGTGCCAGCAGCTCCCCCGGGACAGGGGCCTACGAGCAGTACTTC
CDR3aa: CASSSPGTGAYEQYF

j_gene: TRBJ2-5
v_gene: TRBV7-3
d_gene: TRBD1
abundance: .
CDR3nt: TGTGCCAGCAGCCCGACAGGGGGCCACGAGACCCAGTACTTC
CDR3aa: CASSPTGGHETQYF

j_gene: TRBJ1-2
v_gene: TRBV19
d_gene: TRBD1
abundance: once
CDR3nt: TGTGCCAGTATTCAGACGGGACAGCACTATGGCTACACCTTC
CDR3aa: CASIQTGQHYGYTF

j_gene: TRBJ2-1
v_gene: TRBV11-3
d_gene: .
abundance: .
CDR3nt: TGTGCCAGCAGCTTAGGGGTGGGCAGATCGGGGAATGAGCAGTTCTTC
CDR3aa: CASSLGVGRSGNEQFF

j_gene: TRBJ1-4
v_gene: TRBV28
d_gene: .
abundance: .
CDR3nt: TGTGCCAGCAGTTCAAATTCTGAGACCCCAAAACTGTTTTTT
CDR3aa: CASSSNSETPKLFF

j_gene: TRBJ2-3
v_gene: TRBV29-1
d_gene: .
abundance: .
CDR3nt: TGCAGCGTTTGGGGGGCAGGTGGAACAGATACGCAGTATTTT
CDR3aa: CSVWGAGGTDTQYF

j_gene: TRBJ2-5
v_gene: TRBV10-2
d_gene: TRBD1
abundance: .
CDR3nt: TGCGCCAGCAGACCCAACCTGGACAGGGAGAATGAGCAGTACTTC
CDR3aa: CASRPNLDRENEQYF

j_gene: TRBJ2-2
v_gene: TRBV11-3
d_gene: TRBD1
abundance: .
CDR3nt: TGTGCCAGCCGAGTTACAGGGGCCGCGAACACCGGGGAGCTGTTTTTT
CDR3aa: CASRVTGAANTGELFF

j_gene: TRBJ1-2
v_gene: TRBV10-2
d_gene: TRBD1
abundance: .
CDR3nt: TGCGCCAGCAGTGCAACAGGGGGAGACTATGGCTACACCTTC
CDR3aa: CASSATGGDYGYTF

j_gene: TRBJ1-2
v_gene: TRBV25-1
d_gene: .
abundance: .
CDR3nt: TGTGCCAGCAGTGAATCGGAGGATAAAAACTATGGCTACACCTTC
CDR3aa: CASSESEDKNYGYTF

j_gene: TRBJ2-5
v_gene: TRBV6-5
d_gene: .
abundance: .
CDR3nt: TGTGCCAGCAGTTACCGGTTCGAAGGGGGGGAGACCCAGTACTTC
CDR3aa: CASSYRFEGGETQYF

j_gene: TRBJ1-4
v_gene: TRBV6-5
d_gene: .
abundance: .
CDR3nt: TGTGCCAGCAGTTGGCAGGCGACTAATGAAAAACTGTTTTTT
CDR3aa: CASSWQATNEKLFF

j_gene: TRBJ2-1
v_gene: TRBV19
d_gene: TRBD2
abundance: .
CDR3nt: TGTGCCAGTACCCCGGGACTAGCGCTACTCTACAATGAGCAGTTCTTC
CDR3aa: CASTPGLALLYNEQFF

j_gene: TRBJ2-1
v_gene: TRBV25-1
d_gene: TRBD2
abundance: once
CDR3nt: TGTGCCAGCAGTGTCGCCGGGACTAGCCTCTTCTACAATGAGCAGTTCTTC
CDR3aa: CASSVAGTSLFYNEQFF